This T cell receptor beta chain emerged from a study of T-cell reconstitution after alpha-beta-depleted transplantation in children. Library preparation (for TCRbeta) was performed with unique molecular identifiers. MiXCR, run by TCRdb on the PCR reads, gives a single entry per CDR3 protein. The repertoire holds 200,000 to 250,000 distinct CDR3 sequences, with roughly a tenth as singletons. CDR1 and CDR2 (germline): ENHRY, SYGVKD. The CDR3 loop spans 16 amino acids. V lost 6 bases and J lost 9, with 27 bases in between. Study results and caveats: Roughly two months post-transplant, alpha-beta T cells reportedly originated from several hundred graft clones that had expanded.

This clonotype was seen many times. Antigen unknown. The sequencing used PBMCs, collected before TCRalphabeta/CD19-depleted stem cell transplant. The chain combines TRBV10-3 with TRBJ2-7; a possible D gene is TRBD2 (5 bases). The clonotype originates from a child younger than two with acute myeloid leukemia, due to receive a stem cell transplant. As DNA, the CDR3 is TGTGCCATCAGCCGAGGCGACGTTTTCATTACGAGCGGGCAGTACTTC. Protein product: CAISRGDVFITSGQYF.